The clone carrying this T cell receptor beta chain was recorded a few times. The antigen remains unidentified. This sample is drawn from a study of T cells in pancreatic ductal adenocarcinoma. Study-wide findings and caveats: Tumor-versus-blood clonality comparisons may be biased toward lower tumor diversity. Blood had more productive templates and roughly 8-fold more unique clonotypes than tumor. Mean clonality was approximately 0.1 in tumors and approximately 0.072 in blood, not significantly different.

V was pared by 4 bases and J by 3 bases, with 4 bases of the junction left unmatched. Per germline, CDR1 MDHEN and CDR2 SYDVKM. The CDR3 runs to 14 residues. Repertoires were generated with immunoSEQ multiplex PCR, while TCRdb's copy carries only in-frame clones and drops some. This table holds roughly 100,000 clones, 90% to 95% found once. No neoadjuvant therapy was given to the selected pancreatic ductal adenocarcinoma patients before their surgery. J is TRBJ2-7 and V is TRBV28; 9 nucleotides match TRBD1. The sequence was obtained from a human donor with pancreatic ductal adenocarcinoma. Sequenced: PBMCs. The CDR3 sequence is CASSSGTGFYEQYF. CDR3 sequence (DNA): TGTGCCAGCAGTTCGGGGACAGGGTTCTACGAGCAGTACTTC.